The 9 T cell receptor beta chains below all came from one sample that was sequenced in a study of naive and memory T cell subsets. A UMI-containing oligonucleotide was joined by 3' ligation to the TCR cDNA template. Ligated cDNA underwent four rounds of PCR with nested alpha and beta constant region primers and SP2. TCRdb ran MiXCR on the 5' RACE reads and lists one entry per CDR3 protein. The table has 55,000 to 70,000 distinct CDR3 sequences, roughly 7% seen once. The source of these receptors is a male donor in good health.

About this clonotype: Lacking the conserved final phenylalanine or tryptophan, this CDR3 likely reflects a read error. This chain joins TRBV7-9 and TRBJ2-2; 7 nucleotides match TRBD2. Germline V gives CDR1 SEHNR, CDR2 FQNEAQ (reference sequence). This CDR3 has 17 amino acids. V trimming: 2 bases; J trimming: 7 bases; junction bases outside the gene matches: 13. The CDR3 loop reads CASSLWGLAESHGELFI. CDR3 nucleotide sequence: TGTGCCAGCAGCTTATGGGGTCTAGCGGAGAGCCACGGGGAGCTGTTTATT.

This clonotype was found many times. The chain links TRBV6-1 to TRBJ2-5, with TRBD1 as a possible D gene (6 bases). The V gene lost 4 bases and the J gene lost 3 bases, with 12 bases spanning the gap. Germline CDR1 is MNHNS and CDR2 is SASEGT. This CDR3 contains 14 residues. In DNA, the CDR3 is TGTGCCAGCAGTGTCGGGACATCGAAAGAGACCCAGTACTTC. Protein sequence: CASSVGTSKETQYF.

Details on this clonotype: This may come from a read error, since a much larger clone is one base off. The genes are TRBV5-1 and TRBJ2-6; 10 bases agree with TRBD1. The CDR3 runs to 19 residues. The germline CDR1 and CDR2 sequences are SGHRS and YFSETQ. CDR3 amino acids: CTSSLDLGQGFSGANVLTF. For the CDR3, the DNA is TGCACCAGCAGCTTGGATCTGGGACAGGGGTTCTCTGGGGCCAACGTCCTGACTTTC.

This clonotype was seen repeatedly, ten times or more. The J gene is TRBJ2-2, the V gene TRBV27; either TRBD1 or TRBD2 may supply D (6 bases each). The CDR3 is made up of 15 amino acids. Per the germline V gene, CDR1 is MNHEY and CDR2 is SMNVEV (reference sequence). V was trimmed by 4 bases and J by 4 bases, leaving 13 bases between them. CDR3 residues: CASSSPGGGTGELFF. CDR3 coding DNA: TGTGCCAGCAGTTCCCCCGGGGGCGGCACCGGGGAGCTGTTTTTT.

This clonotype was seen repeatedly, ten times or more. Because the CDR3's place on the DNA is in doubt, the DNA is left out and the CDR3 is given as listed by TCRdb. This chain connects TRBV10-1 to TRBJ2-1; TRBD1, the table's D call, was not compared with the DNA. Both ends counted, the CDR3 spans 12 residues. CDR1 and CDR2 (germline): WNHNN, SYGVQD (reference sequence). The CDR3: CASSSSAGPQFF.

The chain couples TRBV6-2 or TRBV6-3 to TRBJ2-5; 12 nucleotides line up with TRBD2. J lost 2 bases, V lost 6 bases, and 10 bases had no gene match. The CDR3 sequence is 17 residues long. Germline assignment: CDR1 MNHEY and CDR2 SVGEGT. The CDR3 reads CASSPGALAGGQETQYF. The CDR3 bases are TGTGCCAGCAGCCCGGGTGCGCTAGCGGGGGGGCAAGAGACCCAGTACTTC.

There are a few counts of this clonotype. The chain carries TRBV7-2 and TRBJ2-3; 8 nucleotides line up with TRBD2. The CDR3 loop spans 14 amino acids. Trimming took 6 bases from V and 4 from J; bases not matched to a gene: 6. CDR1 and CDR2 from the germline V gene are SGHTA and FQGNSA. As DNA, the CDR3 is TGTGCCAGCAGTCGGACTAGCACTCCAGATACGCAGTATTTT. This translates into CASSRTSTPDTQYF.

This clonotype appeared a few times. The CDR3 region is CASSLSLGGFQPQHF. CDR3 bases: TGTGCCAGCAGCTTGTCACTCGGAGGGTTTCAGCCCCAGCATTTT. The rearrangement links TRBV7-2 to TRBJ1-5; D unclear. Germline CDR1 SGHTA, CDR2 FQGNSA. Trimming took 3 bases from V and 6 from J, leaving 15 bases between them. This CDR3 has 15 residues.

The genes are TRBV7-9 and TRBJ2-3; 7 positions agree with TRBD2. Germline CDR1 SEHNR, CDR2 FQNEAQ (reference sequence). The trim removed 4 bases at V and 0 bases at J, leaving 16 bases unmatched. CDR3 length: 19 residues. DNA of the CDR3: TGTGCCAGCAGCTCACAACGGGGGGTCGGGGGAGCCAGCACAGATACGCAGTATTTT. Residues: CASSSQRGVGGASTDTQYF.